This TCR beta chain was captured by sequencing in a study of shared clonotypes between healthy human individuals (TCRdb year 2020). For context, the study as a whole: The cohort included three men and a couple of women between 18 and 49 years of age. To estimate repertoire size and how much clonotypes are shared between individuals, the study performed deep sequencing of blood TCR repertoires from about 5 healthy adults. Each donor's leukapheresis produced roughly between roughly 0.94 and 9.5 billion PBMCs. Different laboratories and diverse techniques were used to prepare libraries and sequence TCR repertoires, to increase sequencing depth and limit assay-specific biases. For each donor, CD4 naive and CD4 memory were each run on three plates, CD8 naive on two plates, and CD8 memory on one plate. What the work shows at the level of the full study, not this receptor alone: Sharing across several donors was observed for around 5% of naive CD4, 3% to 4% of naive CD8, over 2% of memory CD4, and less than 0.45% of memory CD8 clonotypes. Clonotypes shared by all four sorted-subset donors showed higher generation probabilities than non-shared clonotypes. Naive subsets generally had larger estimated clonotype richness than memory subsets did. Sampling was limited to blood, and TCR repertoires in tissue likely differ from TCR repertoires in blood. Because the study included only a small number of donors, the genetic and exposure-history diversity represented was limited. Pairwise subsampling led to the expectation that sequencing depth would affect the degree of clonotype sharing among donors. Rarefaction of sorted-subset datasets indicated incomplete sequencing despite the large sequencing depth.

Based on the germline V gene (reference sequence), the CDR1 and CDR2 sequences are MNHNY and SVGAGI. The CDR3 numbers 11 residues from cysteine through phenylalanine. The retained sequence is limited to the CDR3, 33 bases, with the frame set at the first base. The trim is 4 bases for V and 10 bases for J, with a gap of 8 bases between the germline ends. Using the deep immunoSEQ assay, TCR CDR3 regions were amplified from genomic DNA by multiplex PCR. For each cell subset, the extracted genomic DNA was distributed evenly across all wells of several immunoSEQ 96-well plates, and each plate served as one replicate. For sorted subsets, approximately 200 ng of genomic DNA, equivalent to 30,000 or so T cell genomes, went into each replicate PCR. Purified libraries were quantified with a Qubit 3.0 fluorometer, sized on a Bioanalyzer 2100, and re-quantified with the KAPA Library Quantification kit. Every immunoSEQ 96-well plate was sequenced on a separate single-read 150-cycle Illumina NextSeq 550 flow cell. The authors' analysis ran thus. Because the immunoSEQ output included only junctional sequences and no quality scores, the filtering could not be the same as the filtering used for full-length reads. To assign V/J genes and CDR3, sequences were annotated using PyIR, a Python wrapper for IgBLAST v1.9, with IMGT germline references. Reads were filtered out if the reads had weak V/J assignments (E-value above 1e-6), no CDR3, stop codons, out-of-frame junctions, or ambiguous translated residues. V3J clonotypes were defined by identical inferred V gene, J gene, and CDR3 amino acid sequence. Percentage overlap between repertoires was computed as shared unique clonotypes divided by the size of the smaller repertoire. Repertoire richness was assessed with RTK rarefaction, the Chao1 estimator, and Recon v2.1 estimates of unobserved clonotypes. Generation probabilities were computed with OLGA for all TCRbeta clonotypes obtained by the gDNA method from a handful of donors. TCRdb's version of the immuneACCESS table is confined to in-frame rearrangements and falls short of the full clone set. An unresolved V gene accounts for under half of the shortfall where checked; the remainder is of unknown origin. That table furnishes V, J and clone size, whereas the DNA furnished D and trimming. In this sample the table shows fewer than 800,000 clones, around 90% of which occur a single time. The ten biggest clones cover nearly 25% of the sample.

This clone appeared a few times. Its antigen target is currently unknown. Nothing much larger sits one base from this clone, and base qualities are not available. For the CD8 naive samples, CD45RO-negative cells were positively selected for CCR7, yielding a CD45RA+CCR7+ population from which TemRA cells were excluded. Donors were healthy HIV-negative adults with no recently reported acute infections or vaccinations. Every donor was a Caucasian adult living in Nashville, Tennessee, USA. Blood was obtained by leukapheresis, after which PBMCs were separated by Ficoll-Histopaque density gradient centrifugation and cryopreserved in liquid nitrogen vapor phase. Purity and quantity of every magnetically sorted T cell population were checked by analytical flow cytometry. Genomic DNA was isolated from every sorted fraction and measured by UV absorbance on a Nanodrop 2000c.

Source material: naive CD8+ T cells sorted from blood. Taken with the paper, the label for cell subset or site translates to: CD45RA+CCR7+. The receptor chain draws on TRBV6-6 and TRBJ1-5, with the identity of the D gene unclear. The sequence came from a man aged 30 to 45 in good health. The sequenced DNA is TGTGCCAGCAGTTCCCCTTCTCCCCAGCATTTT. The encoded protein is CASSSPSPQHF.